This TCR beta chain came from a study of response to subunit inactivated influenza vaccine. Regarding the study as a whole: After each seasonal influenza vaccination, few new T cells are recruited, the authors suggested.

Between the trimmed V and J ends, which lost 3 bases and 5 bases, there was a span of 10 bases. This CDR3 spans 14 amino acids. Per the germline V gene, CDR1 is LGHDT and CDR2 is YNNKEL (reference sequence). This clonotype has a count of ten or more. Its specificity is unknown. MiXCR, applied by TCRdb to the RT-PCR reads, yields one record per CDR3 protein. Found here are fewer than 800,000 distinct CDR3 sequences, more than 15% of them singletons; the top ten hold around a tenth. V is TRBV3-1 and J is TRBJ2-2, with D hard to call. This clonotype was sampled from a man aged 50 or older who received an inactivated influenza vaccine. Specimen: PBMCs from blood, collected less than 13 days after vaccination. The CDR3 bases are TGTGCCAGCAGCCAGGACGGAAGGACCGGGGAGCTGTTTTTT. It specifies CASSQDGRTGELFF.